This record covers a single TCR beta chain. The antigen is not known. Expressed TCRB transcripts were sequenced after all isolated RNA was converted to cDNA. Repertoires were generated with immunoSEQ multiplex PCR, while TCRdb's copy carries only in-frame clones and drops some. This sample carries more than 300,000 clones, 10% to 15% of them seen once, and the ten largest clones take 0.008% to 0.011%. This specimen belongs to a study of beta chain features in type 1 diabetes. The CDR3 contains 14 residues. The germline CDR1 and CDR2 sequences are SQVTM and ANQGSEA. Trimming took 7 bases from V and 0 from J, leaving 12 bases between them. Study-wide points: In every one of the four CD4+ subsets, TCRB CDR3s were moderately but significantly shorter in Type 1 diabetes patients.

This rearrangement joins TRBV29-1 to TRBJ2-2; TRBD1 is a possible D gene (5 bases). This sequence was found in a young woman with type 1 diabetes. Sequencing used naive CD4+ T cells from blood. The CDR3 DNA sequence: TGCAGCGGCCTGACAGCTCCGAACACCGGGGAGCTGTTTTTT. Translation: CSGLTAPNTGELFF.